This entry features one TCR beta chain sequence. PCR amplification relied on 60 Vbeta primers (plus 13 Jbeta primers). Using immunoSEQ multiplex PCR, the repertoire was profiled, and TCRdb retains in-frame clones only, with some absent. The sample records approximately 190,000 clones, roughly 83% being singletons. This CDR3 is 15 amino acids long. V lost 6 bases and J lost 6, with 19 bases in between. In germline, CDR1 is SGDLS, CDR2 YYNGEE. The source of the sample is a study of cytomegalovirus exposure and HLA in healthy donors. This TCR was recovered from a boy younger than 18 in good health and CMV-seronegative. Sequencing used PBMCs. The chain uses TRBV9 and TRBJ2-1; D ambiguous. The CDR3 loop reads CASTQGRSTANEQFF. The DNA for the CDR3 is TGTGCCAGCACCCAAGGAAGGAGCACTGCCAATGAGCAGTTCTTC.